The next 20 T cell receptor beta chains were all read from a single sample in a study of cytomegalovirus exposure and HLA in healthy donors. The study ran its PCR with 60 Vbeta and 13 Jbeta primers. Clones were read by immunoSEQ multiplex PCR, and TCRdb kept only the in-frame ones, dropping some. The sample lists approximately 110,000 clones, 76% occurring once. Sequences were obtained from PBMCs. The receptor set was obtained from a man between 35 and 55 years old in good health and CMV-seropositive.

This chain connects TRBV18 to TRBJ1-1, with a tentative D call TRBD1 (5 bases). This CDR3 comprises 16 residues. With 0 bases removed from V and 0 bases from J, the gap between germline ends came to 11 bases. Germline CDR1 reads KGHSH; CDR2 reads LQKENI. For the CDR3, the DNA is TGTGCCAGCTCACCACCGGGGGGTATCATGAACACTGAAGCTTTCTTT. It yields the protein CASSPPGGIMNTEAFF. The variable domain in full, with the rest retrieved from reference TRBV18 and TRBJ1-1, is NAGVMQNPRHLVRRRGQEARLRCSPMKGHSHVYWYRQLPEEGLKFMVYLQKENIIDESGMPKERFSAEFPKEGPSILRIQQVVRGDSAAYFCASSPPGGIMNTEAFFGQGTRLTVV.

This clone was recorded a few times. The chain is built from TRBV19 and TRBJ2-7; unclear D gene. CDR1 is LNHDA and CDR2 is SQIVND in the germline V gene (reference sequence). The germline V and J ends were trimmed by 0 bases and 3 bases, with 6 bases remaining between them. The CDR3 runs 13 residues. In nucleotides, the CDR3 is TGTGCCAGTAGTATAGACTATTACTACGAGCAGTACTTC. This translates into CASSIDYYYEQYF. Supplemented by reference TRBV19 and TRBJ2-7, the full variable domain reads DGGITQSPKYLFRKEGQNVTLSCEQNLNHDAMYWYRQDPGQGLRLIYYSQIVNDFQKGDIAEGYSVSREKKESFPLTVTSAQKNPTAFYLCASSIDYYYEQYFGPGTRLTVT.

The J gene is TRBJ1-4, the V gene TRBV7-9; D is uncertain. V gave up 0 bases and J gave up 4 bases, with 6 bases separating them. The CDR3 covers 14 residues. Germline CDR1 reads SEHNR; CDR2 reads FQNEAQ (reference sequence). CDR3 loop: CASSLAGSNEKLFF. CDR3 coding DNA: TGTGCCAGCAGCTTAGCGGGCAGTAATGAAAAACTGTTTTTT.

The chain is built from TRBV19 and TRBJ1-2, with TRBD1 matching 9 bases. V lost 10 bases and J lost 7; bases outside the gene matches: 13. There are 14 residues in the CDR3. Germline V gene lookup returns CDR1 LNHDA and CDR2 SQIVND (reference sequence). The CDR3 loop reads CATSTGGGVSGYTF. In DNA form, the CDR3 reads TGTGCCACCAGTACAGGGGGCGGGGTGAGTGGCTACACCTTC.

This clone has only one observation. The chain combines TRBV5-6 with TRBJ1-2; TRBD1 matches 10 bases. V trimming: 4 bases; J trimming: 3 bases; junction bases outside the gene matches: 6. The germline V gene encodes CDR1 SGHDT and CDR2 YYEEEE. This CDR3 comprises 15 residues. CDR3 nucleotides: TGTGCCAGCAGCCCTGACAGGGGGCGAGACTATGGCTACACCTTC. This encodes CASSPDRGRDYGYTF.

This clone appeared a single time. The gene calls are TRBV5-8 and TRBJ2-1, with D maybe TRBD2 (6 bases). In germline, CDR1 is SGHTS, CDR2 YDEGEE. This CDR3 is built from 11 residues. V was clipped by 3 bases and J by 10 bases, with 8 bases between them. The CDR3 loop is CASSSAGEQFF. In DNA, the CDR3 is TGTGCCAGCAGCTCTGCGGGGGAGCAGTTCTTC.

The chain links TRBV29-1 to TRBJ1-2, with TRBD1 as a possible D gene (5 bases). Trimming left V 3 bases short and J 7 bases short, with 18 bases between. Germline V gene data show CDR1 as SQVTM and CDR2 as ANQGSEA. This CDR3 spans 14 amino acids. This chain's CDR3 is CSVETALGSSGYTF. The CDR3 DNA is TGCAGCGTTGAGACAGCGCTGGGTTCGTCTGGCTACACCTTC. The whole variable domain, remainder taken from reference TRBV29-1 and TRBJ1-2, is SAVISQKPSRDICQRGTSLTIQCQVDSQVTMMFWYRQQPGQSLTLIATANQGSEATYESGFVIDKFPISRPNLTFSTLTVSNMSPEDSSIYLCSVETALGSSGYTFGSGTRLTVV.

The gene calls are TRBV4-2 and TRBJ2-5; the match to TRBD2 covers 11 bases. V lost 3 bases to trimming and J lost 3 bases; unmatched junction nucleotides: 3. The CDR3 is made up of 15 amino acids. Per germline, CDR1 LGHNA and CDR2 YNFKEQ. DNA of the CDR3: TGTGCCAGCAGCCATGGGACTAGCGGTGAAGAGACCCAGTACTTC. This translates into CASSHGTSGEETQYF.

J is TRBJ1-3 and V is TRBV30, with 8 nucleotides matching TRBD1. The ends lost 3 bases at V and 9 bases at J; junction bases unmatched: 19. This CDR3 contains 17 residues. Germline V gene lookup returns CDR1 GTSNPN and CDR2 SVGIG (reference sequence). CDR3 sequence (DNA): TGTGCCTGGAGGTCCAGGGGGCCGGATTCCCTCCGAGGCACCATATATTTT. Its protein product is CAWRSRGPDSLRGTIYF.

The rearrangement uses TRBV25-1 and TRBJ2-1, with TRBD2 matching over 11 bases. The CDR3 covers 18 residues. V lost 3 bases and J lost 8; bases outside the gene matches: 15. CDR1 and CDR2 from the germline V gene are MGHDK and SYGVNS. CDR3 nucleotides: TGTGCCAGCAGTGACTCTAGCGGGGGGCCATCCTACGATCATGAGCAGTTCTTC. It codes for CASSDSSGGPSYDHEQFF. Variable domain in full (rest from reference TRBV25-1 and TRBJ2-1): EADIYQTPRYLVIGTGKKITLECSQTMGHDKMYWYQQDPGMELHLIHYSYGVNSTEKGDLSSESTVSRIRTEHFPLTLESARPSHTSQYLCASSDSSGGPSYDHEQFFGPGTRLTVL.

V gene TRBV28 combines with J gene TRBJ2-5; 14 bases agree with TRBD2. Losses at the gene ends were 4 bases for V and 7 bases for J; bases not matched to a gene: 11. From germline, CDR1 is MDHEN and CDR2 SYDVKM. The CDR3 runs to 17 residues. This chain's CDR3 is CASSSPGTSGSSGTQYF. CDR3 DNA: TGTGCCAGCAGTTCCCCCGGGACTAGCGGGAGTAGCGGGACCCAGTACTTC.

A remark on this clone: Distinct nucleotide sequences in the sample also encode this CDR3. This chain's CDR3 is CASSLAGTGNSPLHF. The CDR3 nucleotides are TGTGCCAGCAGCTTGGCCGGGACAGGGAATTCACCCCTCCACTTT. This chain joins TRBV5-6 and TRBJ1-6, with 9 bases fitting TRBD1. After removal of 0 bases from V and 7 bases from J, the junction contained 2 bases not matched to a gene. Looked up from germline, CDR1 is SGHDT and CDR2 is YYEEEE. This CDR3 region has 15 residues.

The V and J genes are TRBV19 and TRBJ1-3; possible D gene TRBD1, 6 bases. The V and J ends lost 10 bases and 1 base respectively, with 14 bases between them. CDR3 size: 14 residues. From germline, CDR1 is LNHDA and CDR2 SQIVND (reference sequence). The CDR3 is CATAGAGSGNTIYF. The CDR3 region has the DNA TGTGCCACCGCGGGGGCGGGGTCTGGAAACACCATATATTTT.

A few counts support this clone. The chain combines TRBV7-2 with TRBJ2-2; a possible D gene is TRBD2 (6 bases). Between the trimmed V and J ends, which lost 4 bases and 7 bases, there was a span of 13 bases. Germline V gives CDR1 SGHTA, CDR2 FQGNSA. CDR3 length: 14 amino acids. The CDR3 loop reads CASSSTGGFGELFF. The CDR3 bases are TGTGCCAGCAGCTCGACCGGGGGTTTCGGGGAGCTGTTTTTT.

This chain connects TRBV7-8 to TRBJ2-2; 10 nucleotides align to TRBD1. V was clipped by 3 bases and J by 5 bases; unmatched bases: 3. CDR1 and CDR2 (germline): SGHVS, FQNEAQ. There are 15 residues in the CDR3. The CDR3 nucleotides read TGTGCCAGCAGCTTTGACAGGGGGCAAACCGGGGAGCTGTTTTTT. Protein product: CASSFDRGQTGELFF.

The chain uses TRBV4-1 and TRBJ2-7; the match to TRBD1 covers 9 bases. This CDR3 has 16 residues. The germline gives CDR1 MGHRA, CDR2 YSYEKL. The junction had 15 bases not matched to a gene; V was cut back by 3 bases and J by 9 bases. The CDR3 region has the DNA TGCGCCAGCAGCCACGCCGGACAGGGGTCCCTTGGGTGGCAGTACTTC. Its protein product is CASSHAGQGSLGWQYF.

The V gene is TRBV30, the J gene TRBJ2-7; 8 bases fit TRBD1. Trimming removed 3 bases from V and 2 bases from J; junction bases left unmatched: 6. This CDR3 comprises 14 residues. The germline CDR1 and CDR2 sequences are GTSNPN and SVGIG (reference sequence). CDR3 residues: CAWSLQGGTYEQYF. In nucleotides, the CDR3 is TGTGCCTGGAGCCTACAGGGGGGAACCTACGAGCAGTACTTC.

This clone was found a few times. The rearrangement joins TRBV12-5 to TRBJ2-7, with TRBD2 as a possible D gene (6 bases). Trimming removed 5 bases from V and 9 bases from J, with 11 bases in between. The CDR3 extends over 11 amino acids. Per germline, CDR1 LGHNT and CDR2 FRNRAP. The chain's CDR3 is CASGRDSVQYF. CDR3 bases: TGTGCTAGTGGTCGGGACTCCGTGCAGTACTTC.

This clone was counted once. The chain carries TRBV19 and TRBJ2-7; TRBD2 matches at 7 bases. The germline V gene has CDR1 LNHDA and CDR2 SQIVND (reference sequence). The CDR3 sequence is 15 residues long. Trimming took 0 bases from V and 0 from J; bases not matched to a gene: 2. CDR3 nucleotides: TGTGCCAGTAGTATAGAAGCGGGACGCTCCTACGAGCAGTACTTC. As protein: CASSIEAGRSYEQYF.

V and J are TRBV9 and TRBJ1-2; 7 positions agree with TRBD1. The CDR3 spans 14 residues. CDR1 is SGDLS, CDR2 YYNGEE, per germline. V lost 1 base, J lost 4 bases, and 4 bases stayed unmatched. CDR3 in amino acids: CASSVSGTAYGYTF. In DNA, the CDR3 is TGTGCCAGCAGCGTATCGGGGACAGCCTATGGCTACACCTTC.